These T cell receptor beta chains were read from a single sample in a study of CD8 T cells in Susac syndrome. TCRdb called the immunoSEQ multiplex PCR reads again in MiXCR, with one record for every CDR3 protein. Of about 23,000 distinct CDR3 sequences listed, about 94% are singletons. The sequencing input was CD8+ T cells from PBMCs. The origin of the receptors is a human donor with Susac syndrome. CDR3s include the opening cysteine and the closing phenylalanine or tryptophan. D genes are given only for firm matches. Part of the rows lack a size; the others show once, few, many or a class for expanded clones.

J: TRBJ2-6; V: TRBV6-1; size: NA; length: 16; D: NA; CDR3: CAVDRVLASGANVLTF; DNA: TGTGCCGTCGACAGGGTTCTAGCGTCTGGGGCCAACGTCCTGACTTTC
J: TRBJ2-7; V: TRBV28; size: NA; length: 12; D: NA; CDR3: CASRLPPWEQYF; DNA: TGTGCCAGCAGACTCCCTCCTTGGGAGCAGTACTTC
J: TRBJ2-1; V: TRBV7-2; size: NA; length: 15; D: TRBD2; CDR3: CASSLAERGYNEQFF; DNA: TGTGCCAGCAGCTTAGCTGAGCGGGGTTACAATGAGCAGTTCTTC
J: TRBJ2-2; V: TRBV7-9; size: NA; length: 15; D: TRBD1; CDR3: CAGGTGATNTGELFF; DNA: TGTGCCGGGGGGACAGGAGCCACGAACACCGGGGAGCTGTTTTTT
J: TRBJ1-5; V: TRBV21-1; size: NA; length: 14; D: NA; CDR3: CASRRGRGNQPQHF; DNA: TGTGCCAGCAGGCGTGGTCGTGGCAATCAGCCCCAGCATTTT
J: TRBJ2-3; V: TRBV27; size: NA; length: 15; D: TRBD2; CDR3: CASSFGLAGTDTQYF; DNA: TGTGCCAGCAGTTTCGGACTAGCGGGGACAGATACGCAGTATTTT
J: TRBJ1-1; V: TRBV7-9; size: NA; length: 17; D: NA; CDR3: CASSFGGAGTLNTEAFF; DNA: TGTGCCAGCAGCTTCGGCGGGGCAGGAACTTTGAACACTGAAGCTTTCTTT
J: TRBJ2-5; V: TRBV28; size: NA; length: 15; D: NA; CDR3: CASSPPIETEETQYF; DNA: TGTGCCAGCAGTCCCCCAATAGAAACGGAAGAGACCCAGTACTTC
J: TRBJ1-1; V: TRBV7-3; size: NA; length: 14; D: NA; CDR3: CASSFGGRDTEAFF; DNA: TGTGCCAGCAGCTTCGGTGGGCGGGACACTGAAGCTTTCTTT
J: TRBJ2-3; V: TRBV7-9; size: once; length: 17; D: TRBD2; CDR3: CASSLVLAGALTDTQYF; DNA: TGTGCCAGCAGCTTAGTCCTAGCGGGGGCTCTCACAGATACGCAGTATTTT
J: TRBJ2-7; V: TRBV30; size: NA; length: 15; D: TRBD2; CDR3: CAWSVLGGGNDEQYF; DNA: TGTGCCTGGAGTGTACTTGGCGGGGGGAACGACGAGCAGTACTTC
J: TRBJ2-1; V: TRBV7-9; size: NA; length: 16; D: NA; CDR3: CASSSTSGYGYNEQFF; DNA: TGTGCCAGCAGCTCGACCAGCGGATACGGCTACAATGAGCAGTTCTTC
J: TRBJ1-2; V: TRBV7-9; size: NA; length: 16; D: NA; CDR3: CASSSSRGGANYGYTF; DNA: TGTGCCAGCAGCTCGTCGCGGGGTGGTGCTAACTATGGCTACACCTTC
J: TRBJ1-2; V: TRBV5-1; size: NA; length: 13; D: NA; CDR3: CASSLEGRYGYTF; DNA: TGCGCCAGCAGCTTGGAGGGACGCTATGGCTACACCTTC
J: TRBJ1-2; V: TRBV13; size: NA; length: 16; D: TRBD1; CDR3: CASRLLRQGHNYGYTF; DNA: TGTGCCAGCAGACTACTCCGACAGGGACATAACTATGGCTACACCTTC
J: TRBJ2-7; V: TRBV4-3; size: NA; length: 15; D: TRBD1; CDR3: CASSQDRDRLYEQYF; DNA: TGCGCCAGCAGCCAAGACCGGGACAGACTCTACGAGCAGTACTTC
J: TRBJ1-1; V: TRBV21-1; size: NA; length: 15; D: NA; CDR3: CASSKGLGLNTEAFF; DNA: TGTGCCAGCAGCAAGGGGCTGGGATTGAACACTGAAGCTTTCTTT
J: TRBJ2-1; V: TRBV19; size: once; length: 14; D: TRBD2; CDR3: CASSMGGSGGSEFF; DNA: TGTGCCAGTAGTATGGGCGGCAGCGGGGGTTCGGAGTTCTTC
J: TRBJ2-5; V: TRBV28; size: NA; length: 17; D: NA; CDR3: CASSSLGLRMDSETQYF; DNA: TGTGCCAGCAGTTCCCTAGGGCTCAGGATGGATTCAGAGACCCAGTACTTC
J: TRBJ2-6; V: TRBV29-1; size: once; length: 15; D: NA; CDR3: CSVDPGHSGANVLTF; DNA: TGCAGCGTTGACCCGGGGCACTCTGGGGCCAACGTCCTGACTTTC
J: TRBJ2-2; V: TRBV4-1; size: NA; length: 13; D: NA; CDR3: CASREGITGELFF; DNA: TGCGCCAGCAGGGAAGGGATCACCGGGGAGCTGTTTTTT
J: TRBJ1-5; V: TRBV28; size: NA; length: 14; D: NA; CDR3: CASSLDRVNQPQHF; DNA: TGTGCCAGCAGTTTGGACAGAGTCAATCAGCCCCAGCATTTT
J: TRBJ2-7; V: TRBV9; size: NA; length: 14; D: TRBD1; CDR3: CASSGGQAPYEQYF; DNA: TGTGCCAGCAGCGGGGGACAGGCGCCCTACGAGCAGTACTTC
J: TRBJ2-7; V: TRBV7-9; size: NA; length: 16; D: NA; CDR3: CASSLGHLSPLYEQYF; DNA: TGTGCCAGCAGCTTAGGACACCTTTCCCCCCTCTACGAGCAGTACTTC
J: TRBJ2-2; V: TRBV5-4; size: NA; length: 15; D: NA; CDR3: CASSLELRNTGELFF; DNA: TGTGCCAGCAGCTTGGAGCTAAGAAACACCGGGGAGCTGTTTTTT
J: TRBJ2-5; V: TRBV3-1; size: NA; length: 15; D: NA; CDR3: CASSQDQEGLETQYF; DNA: TGTGCCAGCAGCCAAGATCAGGAGGGGCTGGAGACCCAGTACTTC
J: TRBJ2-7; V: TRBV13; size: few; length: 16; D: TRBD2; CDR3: CASSLVASGNTYEQYF; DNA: TGTGCCAGCAGCTTAGTTGCTAGCGGGAACACCTACGAGCAGTACTTC
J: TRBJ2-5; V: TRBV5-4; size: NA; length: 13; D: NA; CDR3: CASSTWTEETQYF; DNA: TGTGCCAGCAGCACCTGGACGGAAGAGACCCAGTACTTC
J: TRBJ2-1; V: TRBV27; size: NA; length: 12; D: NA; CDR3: CASSFFRNEQFF; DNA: TGTGCCAGCAGTTTCTTTAGAAATGAGCAGTTCTTC
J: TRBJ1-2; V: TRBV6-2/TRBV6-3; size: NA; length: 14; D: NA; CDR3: CASSYVRGRDGYTF; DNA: TGTGCCAGCAGTTACGTTCGGGGGCGCGATGGCTACACCTTC
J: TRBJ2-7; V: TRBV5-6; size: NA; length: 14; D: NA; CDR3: CASSWGSSSYEQYF; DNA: TGTGCCAGCAGCTGGGGATCCAGCTCCTACGAGCAGTACTTC
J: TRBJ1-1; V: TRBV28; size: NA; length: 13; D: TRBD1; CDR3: CASSLPGTGEAFF; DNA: TGTGCCAGCAGTCTACCTGGGACAGGGGAAGCTTTCTTT
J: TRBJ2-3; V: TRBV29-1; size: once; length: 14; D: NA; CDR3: CSVGGGARRDTQYF; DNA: TGCAGCGTCGGAGGGGGCGCCAGAAGGGATACGCAGTATTTT
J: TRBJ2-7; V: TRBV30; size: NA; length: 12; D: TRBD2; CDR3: CAWSPGGDEQYF; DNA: TGTGCCTGGAGTCCGGGGGGGGACGAGCAGTACTTC
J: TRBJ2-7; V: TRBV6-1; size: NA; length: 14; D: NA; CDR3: CASTYEARAYEQYF; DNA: TGTGCCAGCACCTACGAGGCGAGGGCCTACGAGCAGTACTTC
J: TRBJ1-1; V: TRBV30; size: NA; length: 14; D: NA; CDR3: CAWGEIAWGTEAFF; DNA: TGTGCCTGGGGGGAGATCGCCTGGGGCACTGAAGCTTTCTTT
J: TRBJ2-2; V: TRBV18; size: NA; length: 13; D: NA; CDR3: CASSLRNTGELFF; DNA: TGTGCCAGCTCACTTCGCAACACCGGGGAGCTGTTTTTT
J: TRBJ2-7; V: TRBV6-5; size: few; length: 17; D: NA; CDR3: CASSYKSAGASSYEQYF; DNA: TGTGCCAGCAGTTATAAATCGGCAGGCGCTAGCTCCTACGAGCAGTACTTC
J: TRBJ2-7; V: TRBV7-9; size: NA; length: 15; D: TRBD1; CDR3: CASSSTGGKEYEQYF; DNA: TGTGCCAGCAGCTCAACAGGGGGCAAAGAGTACGAGCAGTACTTC
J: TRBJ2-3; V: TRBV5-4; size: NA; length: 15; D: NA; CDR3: CASSSLWGREDTQYF; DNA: TGTGCCAGCAGCTCCCTATGGGGGCGTGAAGATACGCAGTATTTT
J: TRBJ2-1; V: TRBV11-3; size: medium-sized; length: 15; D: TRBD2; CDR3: CASSFLAGVGNEQFF; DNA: TGTGCCAGCAGCTTCTTAGCGGGGGTCGGGAATGAGCAGTTCTTC
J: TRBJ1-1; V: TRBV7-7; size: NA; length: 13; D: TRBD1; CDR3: CASSFGQGTEAFF; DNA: TGTGCTAGCAGCTTCGGACAGGGCACTGAAGCTTTCTTT